This T cell receptor beta chain was observed in a study of cytomegalovirus exposure and HLA in healthy donors. In the study overall: Counted in an early data release were approximately 85 million unique TCRs from HLA-typed donors.

Note on this clone: The target antigen is unknown.

Donors showed nominal health when sampled, although they likely had unrecorded immune exposures. The V end was cut by 5 bases, the J end by 1 base, with 6 bases between. Germline V gives CDR1 SNHLY, CDR2 FYNNEI. This CDR3 is built from 13 residues. General study points: Among donors in an Asian-associated ancestry cluster, a later analysis reportedly found fewer N-insertions than the approximately 700-donor mean.

Primers included in the PCR were 60 Vbeta and 13 Jbeta primers. Some clones are missing from TCRdb's copy, which holds only in-frame ones; the method was immunoSEQ multiplex PCR. This table holds roughly 150,000 clones, about three quarters found once. Sample: PBMCs. This clonotype was obtained from a woman under 40 in good health and CMV-seronegative. V is TRBV2 and J is TRBJ1-5; tentatively, D is TRBD1 (5 bases). CDR3 in amino acids: CASSKGSNQPQHF. The CDR3 DNA reads TGTGCCAGCAGTAAGGGGAGCAATCAGCCCCAGCATTTT.